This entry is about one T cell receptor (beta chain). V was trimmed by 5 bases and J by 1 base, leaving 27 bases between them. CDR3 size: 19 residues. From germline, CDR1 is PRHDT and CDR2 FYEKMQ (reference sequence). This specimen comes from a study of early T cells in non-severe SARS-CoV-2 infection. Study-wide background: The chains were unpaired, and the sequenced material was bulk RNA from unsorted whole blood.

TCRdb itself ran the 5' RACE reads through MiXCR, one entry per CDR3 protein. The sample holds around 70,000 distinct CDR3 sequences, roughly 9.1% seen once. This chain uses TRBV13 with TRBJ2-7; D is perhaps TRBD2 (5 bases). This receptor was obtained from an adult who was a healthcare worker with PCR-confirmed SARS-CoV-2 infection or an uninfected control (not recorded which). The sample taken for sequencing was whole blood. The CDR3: CASSPSGGLALIKSYEQYF. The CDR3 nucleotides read TGTGCCAGCAGCCCCAGCGGTGGGCTAGCCCTAATTAAGTCCTACGAGCAGTACTTC.